These T cell receptor beta chains were read from a single sample in a study of CD8+ T cells in alopecia areata. Produced via immunoSEQ multiplex PCR; TCRdb's table is partial and in-frame only. The profile shows 65,000 to 95,000 clones, 51% of them singletons. Sequencing input: NKG2D-high CD8+ T cells sorted from blood. These receptors originate from a human donor with alopecia areata. CDR3s leave out the opening cysteine and the closing phenylalanine or tryptophan.

J | V | CDR3
TRBJ2-5 | TRBV28 | ASTPRTVFQETQY
TRBJ2-2 | TRBV6-5 | ASSYSATYTGELF
TRBJ1-2 | TRBV5-4 | ASRSRTAYGYT
TRBJ2-1 | TRBV28 | ASSFNRPSRPVPRYNEQF
TRBJ1-1 | TRBV5-6 | ASTFNPGAEAF
TRBJ2-3 | TRBV4-1 | ASSQAVPGGGAADTQY
TRBJ2-7 | TRBV27 | ASSPATGTYEQY
TRBJ2-2 | TRBV7-9 | ASSYRQGIENEGELF
TRBJ1-1 | TRBV28 | ASSFQLITRRQGEAF
TRBJ2-1 | TRBV29-1 | SVEGHRDGYYNEQF
TRBJ2-5 | TRBV15 | ATSAGGDQETQY
TRBJ1-2 | TRBV29-1 | SVVENNGYT
TRBJ2-7 | TRBV29-1 | SVEDEGNYEQY
TRBJ2-1 | TRBV4-1 | ASGRDNEQF
NA | TRBV29-1 | SVEGSYEQY
TRBJ2-2 | TRBV28 | ASGQLNTGELF
TRBJ2-3 | TRBV28 | ASSSPSFTSTDTQY
TRBJ2-4 | TRBV13 | ASSLRNIQY
TRBJ2-1 | TRBV27 | ASSLTSGVGEQF
TRBJ2-7 | TRBV28 | ASSVRGAYEQY
TRBJ2-1 | TRBV4-1 | ASSQLPGLAGGPYEQF
TRBJ1-2 | TRBV7-9 | ASSLAGTLIDGYT
TRBJ2-1 | TRBV19 | ASSLGLAGYNEQF
TRBJ1-1 | TRBV7-8 | ASSPMTRGTEAF
TRBJ2-3 | TRBV5-6 | ASSHTWSDTQY
TRBJ2-7 | TRBV30 | AWSVLAGRSYEQY
TRBJ2-3 | TRBV13 | ASSARTSGRSRDTQY